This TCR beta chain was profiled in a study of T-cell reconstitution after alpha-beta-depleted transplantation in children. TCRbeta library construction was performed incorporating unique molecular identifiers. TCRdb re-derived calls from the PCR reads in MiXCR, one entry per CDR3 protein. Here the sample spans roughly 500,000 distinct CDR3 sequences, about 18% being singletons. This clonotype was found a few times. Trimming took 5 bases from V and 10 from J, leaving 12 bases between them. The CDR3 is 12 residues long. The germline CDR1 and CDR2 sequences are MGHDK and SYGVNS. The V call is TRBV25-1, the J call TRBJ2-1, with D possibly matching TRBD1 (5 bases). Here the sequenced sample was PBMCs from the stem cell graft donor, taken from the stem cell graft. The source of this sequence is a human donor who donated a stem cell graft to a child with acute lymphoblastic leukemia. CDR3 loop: CASSLRVEEQFF. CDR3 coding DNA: TGTGCCAGCAGTCTCAGGGTGGAGGAGCAGTTCTTC.